This TCR beta chain was retrieved from a study of relationships among human T cell subsets. Semiquantitative ARM-PCR amplified T cell receptor alpha and beta CDR3 regions from mRNA. Exponential amplification used communal superprimers after tagged nested gene-specific primers in ARM-PCR. TCRdb analysed the multiplex PCR reads with MiXCR anew, one entry per CDR3 protein. In the table there are about 15,000 distinct CDR3 sequences, approximately 56% of which are singletons. The clonotype originates from a man aged 40-55 years in good health. What was sequenced was total T cells sorted from blood.

The CDR3 DNA reads as TGTGCCAGCACCCCGGGGGGCACCGTAACTGAAGCTTTCTTT. It specifies CASTPGGTVTEAFF. The chain joins TRBV28 to TRBJ1-1; D might be TRBD1 (6 bases). Trimming stripped 7 bases from V and 5 bases from J, with 17 bases between. The CDR3 is made up of 14 amino acids. Germline CDR1 MDHEN, CDR2 SYDVKM.